The 27 T cell receptor beta chains given below trace back to one sample, sequenced in a study of T cells in Graves' hyperthyroidism and ophthalmopathy. TCR beta CDR3 region amplification was performed from RNA transcripts. An initial round of RT-PCR targeting the TCR CDR3 relied on the HTBI primer set. MiXCR, applied by TCRdb to the multiplex PCR reads, yields one record per CDR3 protein. The table records about 520,000 distinct CDR3 sequences, approximately 25% of them present only once. The sample taken for sequencing was blood. All receptors come from a woman under 40 with Graves' ophthalmopathy.

As regards this clonotype: Possible read error: a much larger clone is one base away. The chain joins TRBV28 to TRBJ1-6; 7 positions agree with TRBD1. The CDR3 has 14 residues. The ends lost 3 bases at V and 7 bases at J; junction bases unmatched: 3. Germline-derived CDR1 and CDR2 are MDHEN and SYDVKM. The CDR3 is CASSLGQQNSPLHF. CDR3 bases: TGTGCCAGCAGTTTGGGACAGCAAAATTCACCCCTCCACTTT.

The V gene is TRBV10-3, the J gene TRBJ1-2; D gene unclear. Germline V gives CDR1 ENHRY, CDR2 SYGVKD. Trimming pared 0 bases from V and 6 bases from J, leaving 5 bases between. This CDR3 comprises 12 residues. In DNA, the CDR3 is TGTGCCATCAGTGAGTCAGGGAATGGCTACACCTTC. It encodes CAISESGNGYTF.

V and J are TRBV5-1 and TRBJ1-3; D is possibly TRBD1 (6 bases). Germline loops: CDR1 SGHRS, CDR2 YFSETQ. CDR3 length: 16 residues. The ends were cut back, 4 bases at V and 0 bases at J, with 14 bases in the middle. The CDR3 nucleotides read TGCGCCAGCAGCCCCGGACAGCTATACTCTGGAAACACCATATATTTT. This sequence encodes CASSPGQLYSGNTIYF.

This clonotype was detected ten times or more. The chain uses TRBV10-3 and TRBJ1-5; 10 nucleotides align to TRBD1. CDR3 length equals 15 residues. Germline values: CDR1 ENHRY, CDR2 SYGVKD. V trimming: 6 bases; J trimming: 4 bases; junction bases outside the gene matches: 6. The CDR3 bases are TGTGCCATCAGCCGACAGGGGGCAGGAAATCAGCCCCAGCATTTT. It encodes CAISRQGAGNQPQHF.

V and J are TRBV28 and TRBJ2-7; unclear D gene. This CDR3 region has 14 residues. Trimming stripped 3 bases from V and 3 bases from J, with 12 bases between. The V gene's germline CDR1 is MDHEN and CDR2 SYDVKM. CDR3 loop: CASSFNSGRYEQYF. The CDR3 DNA reads TGTGCCAGCAGTTTTAATTCTGGCCGCTACGAGCAGTACTTC.

This clonotype was recorded at least ten times. The chain has TRBV27 and TRBJ2-7, with D perhaps TRBD1 (5 bases). The germline CDR1 and CDR2 sequences are MNHEY and SMNVEV (reference sequence). Between the trimmed V and J ends, which lost 8 bases and 4 bases, there was a span of 12 bases. The CDR3 consists of 12 residues. For the CDR3, the DNA is TGTGCCAGCGGAGCAGACAGTTACGAGCAGTACTTC. This codes for CASGADSYEQYF.

This chain links TRBV10-3 with TRBJ2-7; 11 nucleotides align to TRBD2. CDR3 length equals 16 residues. Germline trimming cut 4 bases from V and 7 bases from J; bases unmatched to any gene: 12. Per germline, CDR1 ENHRY and CDR2 SYGVKD. The chain's CDR3 is CAISAGSGRAKSEQYF. CDR3 bases: TGTGCCATCAGTGCCGGTAGCGGGAGGGCGAAGTCTGAGCAGTACTTC.

This clonotype has just a few counts. A read error may explain this, as a much larger clone is one base away. This chain connects TRBV20-1 to TRBJ1-2; no clear D gene. The CDR3 has 15 amino acids. Germline assignment: CDR1 DFQATT and CDR2 SNEGSKA (reference sequence). DNA for the CDR3: TGCAGTGCTAGAGTCCTGGCCGCGCTTCTGAGTGGCTACAGCTTC. It translates to CSARVLAALLSGYSF.

This sequence joins TRBV30 and TRBJ2-7, with D tentatively TRBD1 (5 bases). The germline V gene encodes CDR1 GTSNPN and CDR2 SVGIG (reference sequence). CDR3 size: 16 residues. With 2 bases removed from V and 0 bases from J, the gap between germline ends came to 17 bases. The CDR3, as DNA: TGTGCCTGGAGTCCCCTTGGGGCCTTGAGCTCCTACGAGCAGTACTTC. Translated: CAWSPLGALSSYEQYF.

This chain uses TRBV12-3 or TRBV12-4 with TRBJ1-5; tentative D call: TRBD1 (5 bases). The CDR3 is 12 residues long. Deletions cut 8 bases from V and 8 bases from J, with 13 bases between. The CDR3 is CASRRGDKPQHF. As DNA, the CDR3 is TGTGCCAGCCGACGGGGGGATAAGCCCCAGCATTTT.

The sample holds many counts of this clonotype. V is TRBV30 and J is TRBJ1-1, with D unresolved. The CDR3 covers 12 residues. The V end was cut by 3 bases, the J end by 3 bases, with 8 bases between. From germline, CDR1 is GTSNPN and CDR2 SVGIG (reference sequence). The CDR3, as DNA: TGTGCCTGGAGGCGCGGATACACTGAAGCTTTCTTT. Its translation: CAWRRGYTEAFF.

This clonotype was observed at least ten times. The J gene is TRBJ1-2, the V gene TRBV6-1; 9 bases fit TRBD1. The CDR3 totals 15 residues. Trimming took 7 bases from V and 7 from J; bases not matched to a gene: 13. Germline V gene data show CDR1 as MNHNS and CDR2 as SASEGT. CDR3 in amino acids: CASIPTGQGQVGYTF. CDR3 DNA: TGTGCCAGCATTCCCACGGGACAGGGACAGGTTGGCTACACCTTC.

The chain couples TRBV30 to TRBJ1-1, with D uncertain. This CDR3 is built from 13 residues. With 2 bases removed from V and 1 base from J, the gap between germline ends came to 8 bases. Germline-derived CDR1 and CDR2 are GTSNPN and SVGIG (reference sequence). The CDR3: CAWSPQKNTEAFF. The DNA for the CDR3 is TGTGCCTGGAGTCCCCAAAAGAACACTGAAGCTTTCTTT.

With respect to this clonotype: One end of the junction fails to match germline, which may point to a read error. The J gene is TRBJ1-1, the V gene TRBV20-1; perhaps TRBD1 as D (5 bases). The CDR3 spans 13 residues. Germline V lookup: CDR1 DFQATT, CDR2 SNEGSKA (reference sequence). The CDR3 nucleotides are TGCAGTGCTCAGTTCGGCAGGGTAACTGATGCTTTCTTT. Its translation is CSAQFGRVTDAFF.

The table lists this clonotype with many counts. The chain joins TRBV11-2 to TRBJ2-2; perhaps TRBD1 as D (6 bases). The germline gives CDR1 SGHAT, CDR2 FQNNGV. V dropped 5 bases and J dropped 7 bases, with 8 bases sitting between them. The CDR3 has 12 amino acids. The CDR3 sequence: CASSQTGGELFF. CDR3 nucleotides: TGTGCCAGCAGCCAGACAGGCGGGGAGCTGTTTTTT.

This clonotype was observed many times. For the CDR3, the DNA is TGTGCCAGCAGTTCTGGGACAGGGGACGAGCAGTACTTC. It translates to CASSSGTGDEQYF. The chain employs TRBV27 and TRBJ2-7; 10 bases match TRBD1. Germline values: CDR1 MNHEY, CDR2 SMNVEV (reference sequence). Germline trimming cut 4 bases from V and 5 bases from J; bases unmatched to any gene: 2. The CDR3 covers 13 residues.

CDR3 residues: CASSDSLDRVGETQYF. For the CDR3, the DNA is TGTGCCAGCAGTGACAGCCTGGACAGGGTAGGAGAGACCCAGTACTTC. V is TRBV6-1 and J is TRBJ2-5; 8 bases are shared with TRBD1. The CDR3 has 16 amino acids. With 3 bases clipped from V and 4 bases from J, the junction kept 10 bases outside the gene matches. Germline assignment: CDR1 MNHNS and CDR2 SASEGT.

The V and J genes are TRBV15 and TRBJ2-5; TRBD1 might be the D (6 bases). Germline V gene data show CDR1 as LNHNV and CDR2 as YYDKDF (reference sequence). CDR3 size: 15 residues. Trimming pared 3 bases from V and 4 bases from J, leaving 15 bases between. The CDR3 coding sequence is TGTGCCACCAGCAGTTCACAGGGCCAAGGAGAGACCCAGTACTTC. It is translated as CATSSSQGQGETQYF.

This clonotype was recorded a few times. V is TRBV7-2 and J is TRBJ2-5; D assignment may be TRBD1 or TRBD2 (5 bases each). Trimming took 4 bases from V and 3 from J, leaving 15 bases between them. Germline V gene sequence: CDR1 SGHTA, CDR2 FQGNSA. CDR3 length: 15 residues. CDR3 sequence (DNA): TGTGCCAGCAGCTCGCCAGGTGGGGGAAAAGAGACCCAGTACTTC. It is translated as CASSSPGGGKETQYF.

This clonotype was counted a few times. The chain couples TRBV24-1 to TRBJ2-2; TRBD1 agrees at 8 bases. This CDR3 is built from 16 residues. Germline CDR1 is KGHDR and CDR2 is SFDVKD. With V trimmed by 4 bases and J by 0 bases, 3 bases remained unmatched. CDR3 region: CATSDRDRSNTGELFF. The CDR3 nucleotides are TGTGCCACCAGTGACAGGGACAGGTCGAACACCGGGGAGCTGTTTTTT.

The sample holds many counts of this clonotype. This chain connects TRBV6-5 to TRBJ2-6; D not resolved. V shed 4 bases and J shed 13 bases, with 17 bases lying between them. The CDR3 is made up of 14 amino acids. Looked up from germline, CDR1 is MNHEY and CDR2 is SVGAGI. The CDR3: CASSSSLSVHVLTF. The CDR3 bases are TGTGCCAGCAGTTCATCCTTATCCGTCCATGTCCTGACTTTC.

To note about this clonotype: Because the CDR3 is missing its conserved closing phenylalanine or tryptophan, this is likely a read error. The chain couples TRBV20-1 to TRBJ1-1, with 7 positions matching TRBD1. CDR3 length: 15 amino acids. The germline gives CDR1 DFQATT, CDR2 SNEGSKA (reference sequence). The trim removed 1 base at V and 5 bases at J, leaving 10 bases unmatched. CDR3 residues: CSARAQGGGETEAFL. CDR3 coding DNA: TGCAGTGCTAGAGCCCAGGGGGGGGGCGAAACTGAAGCTTTCCTT.

This clonotype occurred many times. The chain couples TRBV6-2 or TRBV6-3 to TRBJ1-5, with D unclear. Germline CDR1 MNHEY, CDR2 SVGEGT. The CDR3 has 17 amino acids. Trimming took off 0 bases at V and 0 bases at J, with 12 bases between the two ends. This CDR3 is CASSYSIAQTSNQPQHF. The CDR3 DNA is TGTGCCAGCAGTTACTCGATAGCACAGACTAGCAATCAGCCCCAGCATTTT.

This clonotype has ten or more counts. The V call is TRBV9, the J call TRBJ1-2, with 8 bases matching TRBD1. The CDR3 totals 15 residues. CDR1 SGDLS and CDR2 YYNGEE come from the germline V gene. V was clipped by 2 bases and J by 6 bases; unmatched bases: 9. DNA of the CDR3: TGTGCCAGCAGCGTTGAGGCAGGGGGCGCGGATGGCTACACCTTC. Its protein product is CASSVEAGGADGYTF.

A word on this clonotype: Sequence at one end of the junction differs from germline and may be a read error. The CDR3 here is CASSDTGELCF. CDR3 bases: TGCGCCAGCAGTGACACCGGGGAGCTGTGTTTT. This chain connects TRBV5-1 to TRBJ2-2, with a tentative D call TRBD2 (5 bases). This CDR3 has 11 residues. CDR1 SGHRS and CDR2 YFSETQ come from the germline V gene. Together with reference TRBV5-1 and TRBJ2-2, the CDR3 gives the full variable domain: KAGVTQTPRYLIKTRGQQVTLSCSPISGHRSVSWYQQTPGQGLQFLFEYFSETQRNKGNFPGRFSGRQFSNSRSEMNVSTLELGDSALYLCASSDTGELCFGEGSRLTVL.

This clonotype occurred once. In DNA form, the CDR3 reads TGTGCCAGCAGCCAAGGGGGCCCGCGCGGTGAGCAGTACTTC. This gives the protein CASSQGGPRGEQYF. This rearrangement joins TRBV3-1 to TRBJ2-7, with D possibly being TRBD1 (5 bases). CDR1 and CDR2 from the germline V gene are LGHDT and YNNKEL (reference sequence). The CDR3 covers 14 residues. V was cut by 1 base and J by 7 bases, with 14 bases left in between.

This clonotype was seen ten or more times. V usage is TRBV6-2 or TRBV6-3 and J usage is TRBJ1-2; 9 bases agree with TRBD1. CDR1 and CDR2 from the germline V gene are MNHEY and SVGEGT. V was clipped by 2 bases and J by 5 bases; unmatched bases: 15. This CDR3 has 18 amino acids. The CDR3, as DNA: TGTGCCAGCAGTTACCGAACCAACAGGGGGCCCAATGAGTATGGCTACACCTTC. This encodes CASSYRTNRGPNEYGYTF.